This TCR beta chain was identified during a study of response to subunit inactivated influenza vaccine (dated by TCRdb to 2017 to 2018). The study in broad terms: Deep quantitative profiling of the T cell receptor repertoire was used in the study to follow responses to a trivalent subunit inactivated influenza vaccine.

Summary of the overall study and its limitations: The authors suggested that each seasonal influenza vaccination may recruit only a limited number of new T cells.

Via the germline V gene (reference sequence), CDR1 is DFQATT and CDR2 SNEGSKA. There are 12 amino acids in the CDR3, from cysteine to phenylalanine inclusive. This entry keeps only the CDR3 DNA: 36 bases, framed from base 1. Libraries were made using RT-PCR. These reads were obtained on an Illumina HiSeq 2500. The raw public data were reprocessed by TCRdb itself: fastp quality trimming at Q25, MiXCR clonotype calling, in-frame beta chains only. Rows with a matching CDR3 protein are joined into one entry that keeps the most common DNA and genes. For this sample there are 650,000 or so distinct CDR3 sequences; less than 15% appear just once. The ten top clones hold approximately 7.6% of the sample. This clonotype was seen only a few times. Its antigen remains undetermined. The sample holds no much larger clone one base away, and base qualities are not on file.

The origin of this receptor is a man aged 45-65 years who received an inactivated influenza vaccine. Donor details come from another sample of the same person, matched by shared clones. In this chain, TRBV20-1 is recombined with TRBJ2-5; a tentative D match to TRBD1 spans 7 bases. Sample: PBMCs from blood, taken around 15 days before vaccination. The nucleotide sequence is TGCAGCCCAGGGGGGTTTCGGGAGACCCAGTACTTC. It encodes CSPGGFRETQYF.